This T cell receptor beta chain appears in the sequencing data of a study of monozygotic twins with inflammatory bowel disease. TCRdb re-called the 5' RACE reads and catalogs CDR3 proteins one per entry, DNA excluded. The sample totals 350,000 to 500,000 distinct CDR3 sequences. Germline assignment: CDR1 SGHTA and CDR2 FQGNSA. The CDR3 contains 15 residues. The receptor's source is a human donor with ulcerative colitis or Crohn's disease, or a healthy co-twin of an affected twin (not recorded which). Sample: blood. The J gene is TRBJ2-1, the V gene TRBV7-2. This CDR3 reads CASSLKFDTYNEQFF. The variable domain in full, completed from reference TRBV7-2 and TRBJ2-1, reads GAGVSQSPSNKVTEKGKDVELRCDPISGHTALYWYRQSLGQGLEFLIYFQGNSAPDKSGLPSDRFSAERTGGSVSTLTIQRTQQEDSAVYLCASSLKFDTYNEQFFGPGTRLTVL.